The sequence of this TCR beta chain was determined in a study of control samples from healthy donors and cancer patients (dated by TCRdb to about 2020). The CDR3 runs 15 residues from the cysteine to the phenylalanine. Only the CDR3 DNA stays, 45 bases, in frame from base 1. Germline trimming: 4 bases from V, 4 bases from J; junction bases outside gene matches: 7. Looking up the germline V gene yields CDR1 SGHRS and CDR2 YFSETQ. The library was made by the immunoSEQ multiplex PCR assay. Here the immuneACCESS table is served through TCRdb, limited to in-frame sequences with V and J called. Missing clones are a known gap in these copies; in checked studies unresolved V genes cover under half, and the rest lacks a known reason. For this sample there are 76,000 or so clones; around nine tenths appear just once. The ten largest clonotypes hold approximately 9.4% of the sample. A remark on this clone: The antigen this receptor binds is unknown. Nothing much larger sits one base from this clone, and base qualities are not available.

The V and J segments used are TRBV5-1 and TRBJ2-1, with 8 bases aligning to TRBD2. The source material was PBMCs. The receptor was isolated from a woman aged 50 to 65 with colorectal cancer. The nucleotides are TGCGCCAGCAGCAACACTAGCGGCACATACAATGAGCAGTTCTTC. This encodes CASSNTSGTYNEQFF.